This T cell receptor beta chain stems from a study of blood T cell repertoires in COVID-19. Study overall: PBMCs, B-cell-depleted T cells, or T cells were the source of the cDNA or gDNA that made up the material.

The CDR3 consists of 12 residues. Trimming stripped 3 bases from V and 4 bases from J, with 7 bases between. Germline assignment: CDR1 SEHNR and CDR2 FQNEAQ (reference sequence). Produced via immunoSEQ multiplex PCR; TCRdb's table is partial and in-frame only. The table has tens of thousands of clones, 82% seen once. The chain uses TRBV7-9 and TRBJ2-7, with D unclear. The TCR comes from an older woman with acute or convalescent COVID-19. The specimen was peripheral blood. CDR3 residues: CASSLTRYEQYF. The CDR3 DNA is TGTGCCAGCAGCTTGACTCGTTACGAGCAGTACTTC.